This T cell receptor (beta chain) was profiled in a study of T cell repertoires in ileal Crohn's disease. Study-level results: Clonality above 26.8% at surgery always came with endoscopic recurrence. High-frequency clones were more common in sorted CD8 than CD4 cells. Compared with non-smokers, active smokers at surgery showed more clonal expansions.

This table comes from immunoSEQ multiplex PCR, and its TCRdb copy is limited to in-frame clones, with some not included. This table holds more than 11,000 clones, about 73% found once. About this clone: Its target is unknown.

Germline CDR1 SNHLY, CDR2 FYNNEI. The V and J ends lost 6 bases and 8 bases respectively, with 10 bases between them. This CDR3 is 11 amino acids long. The chain employs TRBV2 and TRBJ1-2; D is ambiguous. The sequencing sample was made of ileal tissue. This TCR came from an adult with Crohn's disease. CDR3 coding DNA: TGTGCCAGCAGGGATTTAAGGGGCTACACCTTC. This gives the protein CASRDLRGYTF.